The following is a TCR beta chain sequence with its context. What it binds is not known. At a few hundred thousand cells each, triplicate sorts were carried out for each CD8+ T cell subset. Germline V lookup: CDR1 SEHNR, CDR2 FQNEAQ (reference sequence). The CDR3 totals 15 residues. Preparation of TRB cDNA libraries relied on 5' RACE carrying UMI labels. TCRdb re-called the 5' RACE reads and gives one entry per CDR3 protein, without DNA. The table for this sample gives over 20,000 distinct CDR3 sequences. The data are from a study of CXCR3-negative and CXCR3-positive naive CD8 T cells. Turning to the study itself: There were about 135 million TRB reads altogether, and each library had about 1.5 +/- 0.3 million of them. Study-wide points: Both of the naive subsets showed about the same high diversity, but memory CD8+ cells had much less.

Sequencing used memory CD8+ T cells from blood. The TCR originated in a human donor in good health. Some clones in this sample may be carry-over from other donors' samples. The genes are TRBV7-9 and TRBJ2-5; as DNA is missing, the TRBD2 call by TCRdb cannot be tested. The chain's CDR3 is CASSRLAGPQETQYF.